This T cell receptor (beta chain) was retrieved from a study of T cells in Graves' hyperthyroidism and ophthalmopathy. Study-level information: Peripheral blood specimens were obtained at initial diagnosis, prior to any treatment.

RNA transcripts yielded amplified TCR beta CDR3 regions. Primed by the HTBI set, a first-round RT-PCR was run on the TCR CDR3. TCRdb reprocessed the multiplex PCR reads via MiXCR and lists one record per CDR3 protein. The profile shows about 530,000 distinct CDR3 sequences, roughly 17% of them singletons. The CDR3 has 10 amino acids. The germline V and J ends were trimmed by 6 bases and 6 bases, with 5 bases remaining between them. Exclusion of a patient resulted from uncontrolled infection, other autoimmune disease, pregnancy or lactation. This clonotype occurred many times. Antigen specificity is unknown. Study-level findings and limits: Most expanded thyroid clonotypes above 0.001 recurred in blood.

The J gene is TRBJ1-1, the V gene TRBV12-3 or TRBV12-4, with TRBD1 as a possible D gene (5 bases). The specimen was blood. The sequence was obtained from a young woman with Graves' ophthalmopathy. The CDR3 is CASRGAEAFF. The CDR3 bases are TGTGCCAGCAGAGGGGCTGAAGCTTTCTTT.